This T cell receptor beta chain is from a study of tumor-infiltrating lymphocytes in oesophageal squamous cell carcinoma. Using its own MiXCR run on the PCR reads, TCRdb lists one record per CDR3 protein. The sample holds over 8,000 distinct CDR3 sequences, around 58% seen once. The TCR sequence derives from a female donor with esophageal squamous cell carcinoma. The sequencing sample was made of esophageal tumor tissue.

CDR3 loop: CASSLLDEQFF. In DNA, the CDR3 is TGTGCCAGCAGTTTACTGGATGAGCAGTTCTTC. The chain combines TRBV28 with TRBJ2-7; no definite D call. The end of the DNA fits TRBJ2-1 better, so the J call may be wrong. Germline CDR1 and CDR2: MDHEN and SYDVKM. The CDR3 has 11 residues.